Sequencing of this T cell receptor beta chain was carried out in a study of shared clonotypes between healthy human individuals. Points from the study as a whole: Rarefaction analysis demonstrated incomplete sorted-subset sequencing notwithstanding large depth.

The CDR3 contains 16 residues. Trimming removed 5 bases from V and 9 bases from J; junction bases left unmatched: 13. Germline V gives CDR1 SGHVS, CDR2 FNYEAQ. Assay execution took place at the deep level. The method was immunoSEQ multiplex PCR; TCRdb's version includes in-frame clones alone and lacks a portion of them. In the table there are roughly 76,000 clones, 62% of which are singletons. A few counts support this clone. Its antigen is currently unknown. The chain employs TRBV7-6 and TRBJ2-1; 10 positions match TRBD2. The source material was memory CD8+ T cells sorted from blood. This sample's subset: CD45RO+ cells pooled with CCR7-negative TemRA cells. This receptor was identified in a young man in good health. This CDR3 is CASSISPSGSVVEQFF. The CDR3 bases are TGTGCCAGCAGCATTAGTCCTAGCGGGAGCGTCGTTGAGCAGTTCTTC.